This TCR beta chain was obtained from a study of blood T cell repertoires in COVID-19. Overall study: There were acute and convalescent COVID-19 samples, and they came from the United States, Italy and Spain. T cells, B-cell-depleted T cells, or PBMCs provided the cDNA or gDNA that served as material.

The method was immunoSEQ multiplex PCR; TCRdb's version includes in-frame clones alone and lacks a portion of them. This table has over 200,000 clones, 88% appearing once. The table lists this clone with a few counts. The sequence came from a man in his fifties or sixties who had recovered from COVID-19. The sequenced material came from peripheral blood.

CDR3 coding DNA: TGTGCCAGCAGCCCCGGAGGGTCCAGCGGGATAGGGGCAGGGTACTTC. Translating it yields CASSPGGSSGIGAGYF. This rearrangement joins TRBV5-4 to TRBJ2-5, with TRBD2 matching over 7 bases. CDR1 and CDR2 from the germline V gene are SGHNT and YYREEE (reference sequence). The CDR3 loop spans 16 amino acids. V lost 4 bases and J lost 13; bases outside the gene matches: 22.